This T cell receptor (beta chain) was found in a study of blood T cell repertoires in COVID-19. The CDR3 totals 15 residues. Germline V gives CDR1 MDHEN, CDR2 SYDVKM. V lost 4 bases to trimming and J lost 4 bases, with 17 bases between them. This table comes from immunoSEQ multiplex PCR, and its TCRdb copy is limited to in-frame clones, with some not included. The sample carries roughly 90,000 clones, roughly 85% recorded once. The sample taken for sequencing was peripheral blood. J is TRBJ2-7 and V is TRBV28; the D gene is possibly TRBD1 (5 bases). The source of this sequence is a human donor in a cohort sampled during active COVID-19. CDR3: CASSSSRTPKYEQYF. In DNA, the CDR3 is TGTGCCAGCAGTTCCTCCCGGACACCGAAATACGAGCAGTACTTC.